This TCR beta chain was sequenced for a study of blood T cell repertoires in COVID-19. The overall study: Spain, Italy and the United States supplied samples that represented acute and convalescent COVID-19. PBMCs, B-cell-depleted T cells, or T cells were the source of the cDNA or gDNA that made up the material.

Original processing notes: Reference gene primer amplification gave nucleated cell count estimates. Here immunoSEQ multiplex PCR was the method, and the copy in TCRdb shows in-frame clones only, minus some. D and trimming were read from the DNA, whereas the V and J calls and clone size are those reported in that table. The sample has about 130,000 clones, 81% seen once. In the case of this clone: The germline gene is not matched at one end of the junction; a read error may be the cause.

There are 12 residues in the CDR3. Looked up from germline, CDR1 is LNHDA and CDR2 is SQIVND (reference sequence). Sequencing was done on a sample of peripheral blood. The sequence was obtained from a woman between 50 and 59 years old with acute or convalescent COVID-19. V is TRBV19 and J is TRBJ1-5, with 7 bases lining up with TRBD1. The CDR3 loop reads CASRDSNRPQHF. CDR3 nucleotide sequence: TGTGCCAGCCGGGACAGCAATCGGCCCCAGCATTTT.